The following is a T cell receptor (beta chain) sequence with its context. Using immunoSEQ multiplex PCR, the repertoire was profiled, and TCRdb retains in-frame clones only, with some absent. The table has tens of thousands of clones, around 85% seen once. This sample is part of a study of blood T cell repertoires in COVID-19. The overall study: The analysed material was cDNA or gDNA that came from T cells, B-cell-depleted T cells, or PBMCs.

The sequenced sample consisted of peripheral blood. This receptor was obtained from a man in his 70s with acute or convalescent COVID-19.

The CDR3 sequence is CASTWSRAYEQYF. The CDR3 region has the DNA TGTGCCAGCACCTGGAGTCGTGCGTACGAGCAGTACTTC. The V and J genes are TRBV2 and TRBJ2-7, with D unresolved. Trimming removed 7 bases at V and 4 bases at J, with 14 bases between. CDR1 and CDR2 from the germline V gene are SNHLY and FYNNEI. The CDR3 has 13 amino acids.